This T cell receptor beta chain was found in a study of beta chain features in type 1 diabetes. The isolated RNA, all of it, was reverse transcribed, so expressed TCRB transcripts were what got sequenced. Clones were read by immunoSEQ multiplex PCR, and TCRdb kept only the in-frame ones, dropping some. The table lists over 150,000 clones, under 9.5% of them singletons. The germline V gene has CDR1 SGHTA and CDR2 FQGTGA. The CDR3 has 15 residues. Trimming took 4 bases from V and 2 from J, leaving 12 bases between them. The sequence derives from a young man in good health. The source material was central memory CD4+ T cells from blood. The chain recombines TRBV7-3 with TRBJ1-3; possible D gene TRBD1, 6 bases. The CDR3 spells CASSSQGGAGNTIYF. The CDR3 nucleotides read TGTGCCAGCAGCTCCCAAGGGGGGGCTGGAAACACCATATATTTT. Full variable domain (missing parts from reference TRBV7-3 and TRBJ1-3): GAGVSQTPSNKVTEKGKYVELRCDPISGHTALYWYRQSLGQGPEFLIYFQGTGAADDSGLPNDRFFAVRPEGSVSTLKIQRTERGDSAVYLCASSSQGGAGNTIYFGEGSWLTVV.